This entry lists 13 T cell receptor beta chains sequenced from one sample in a study of T cells after posttransplantation cyclophosphamide. Treatment was busulfan-fludarabine conditioning, a marrow graft, and cyclophosphamide on days +3 and +4. Repertoires were generated with immunoSEQ multiplex PCR, while TCRdb's copy carries only in-frame clones and drops some. There are 10,000 to 12,000 clones in the sample, none observed a single time. The material sequenced was PBMCs, taken after allogeneic stem cell transplant with posttransplant cyclophosphamide. The receptors derive from a female patient aged 40-49 years who received an allogeneic stem cell transplant from a related donor, was CMV-positive, and had no GVHD. Some of the T cells might come from the graft donor.

This clone was detected ten times or more. The V call is TRBV11-2, the J call TRBJ2-3; D unresolved. V lost 4 bases to trimming and J lost 3 bases, with 5 bases between them. The CDR3 spans 12 residues. The V gene's germline CDR1 is SGHAT and CDR2 FQNNGV. CDR3 sequence (DNA): TGTGCCAGCAGCTATTATACAGATACGCAGTATTTT. This encodes CASSYYTDTQYF.

This clone was detected many times. The chain uses TRBV5-1 and TRBJ2-2, with 13 bases fitting TRBD2. The CDR3 is 18 residues long. V gave up 4 bases and J gave up 1 base; unmatched junction bases: 7. Germline V gene data show CDR1 as SGHRS and CDR2 as YFSETQ. CDR3 nucleotide sequence: TGCGCCAGCAGCCCCGGACTAGCGGGAGCTCGGAACACCGGGGAGCTGTTTTTT. It is translated as CASSPGLAGARNTGELFF.

This clone was observed many times. The rearrangement joins TRBV2 to TRBJ2-5; D not resolved. Trimming pared 4 bases from V and 4 bases from J, leaving 7 bases between. From germline, CDR1 is SNHLY and CDR2 FYNNEI. The CDR3 spans 12 residues. In nucleotides, the CDR3 is TGTGCCAGCAGTGGTCCCAGAGAGACCCAGTACTTC. It specifies CASSGPRETQYF.

This clone was recorded at least ten times. V and J are TRBV4-2 and TRBJ2-3; tentatively, D is TRBD1 (5 bases). Trimming removed 0 bases from V and 0 bases from J, with 19 bases in between. CDR3 size: 19 residues. CDR1 and CDR2 from the germline V gene are LGHNA and YNFKEQ. The chain's CDR3 is CASSQEGRTGWTSTDTQYF. In DNA, the CDR3 is TGTGCCAGCAGCCAAGAGGGTCGGACCGGATGGACAAGCACAGATACGCAGTATTTT.

This clone was observed at least ten times. This CDR3 is also generated by other DNA sequences in the sample. The chain uses TRBV6-6 and TRBJ1-3; the match to TRBD1 covers 7 bases. Germline assignment: CDR1 MNHNY and CDR2 SVGAGI (reference sequence). The CDR3 runs to 14 residues. V shed 3 bases and J 4 bases; nucleotides not matched to a gene: 3. The CDR3 nucleotides read TGTGCCAGCAGTTATTCGGGACAGGGAAACACCATATATTTT. Translated: CASSYSGQGNTIYF.

This clone was counted ten times or more. The rearrangement joins TRBV6-5 to TRBJ2-7, with D possibly TRBD2 on 5 matching bases. This CDR3 spans 13 amino acids. Trimming left V 1 base short and J 7 bases short, with 11 bases between. The germline V gene encodes CDR1 MNHEY and CDR2 SVGAGI. CDR3 bases: TGTGCCAGCAGTTACTTGGCTGGCGGGGAGCAGTACTTC. It is translated as CASSYLAGGEQYF.

Ten or more counts support this clone. CDR3 DNA: TGTGCCAGCTCACTTCGGGACAGGGGAACTGAAGCTTTCTTT. Protein: CASSLRDRGTEAFF. The chain recombines TRBV18 with TRBJ1-1; 10 bases align to TRBD1. CDR1 is KGHSH and CDR2 is LQKENI in the germline V gene. The CDR3 has 14 residues. V shed 4 bases, J shed 5 bases, and the junction held 4 bases outside the gene matches.

This clone was observed at least ten times. The chain uses TRBV7-3 and TRBJ1-1, with D uncertain. The CDR3 length is 15 residues. Per the germline V gene, CDR1 is SGHTA and CDR2 is FQGTGA. Trimming removed 0 bases at V and 3 bases at J, with 11 bases between. The CDR3 bases are TGTGCCAGCAGCTTAACGCAGACCGGGGACACTGAAGCTTTCTTT. Translating it yields CASSLTQTGDTEAFF.

This clone occurred many times. This chain connects TRBV30 to TRBJ1-2; 7 bases are a match to TRBD1. CDR3 length equals 12 residues. Germline V gene sequence: CDR1 GTSNPN, CDR2 SVGIG (reference sequence). After removal of 7 bases from V and 0 bases from J, the junction contained 2 bases not matched to a gene. CDR3 residues: CASDRTNYGYTF. The DNA of the CDR3 is TGTGCCTCGGACAGGACTAACTATGGCTACACCTTC.

This clone was observed at least ten times. CDR3 DNA sequence: TGTGCCAGCAGTTTATGGTTTCTCTCGGAGGGACAGGGCTACGAGCAGTACTTC. It yields the protein CASSLWFLSEGQGYEQYF. This sequence joins TRBV27 and TRBJ2-7, with 9 positions matching TRBD1. Looked up from germline, CDR1 is MNHEY and CDR2 is SMNVEV (reference sequence). There are 18 residues in the CDR3. Losses at the gene ends were 1 base for V and 3 bases for J; bases not matched to a gene: 13.

The table lists this clone with many counts. The CDR3 DNA follows: TGTGCCAGCAGCTTGGGCGGGGCCCACTCTGGAAACACCATATATTTT. It is translated as CASSLGGAHSGNTIYF. The J gene is TRBJ1-3, the V gene TRBV5-4, with D perhaps TRBD1 (5 bases). V lost 0 bases and J 0 bases, leaving 10 bases between the germline ends. The CDR3 covers 16 residues. From germline, CDR1 is SGHNT and CDR2 YYREEE (reference sequence).

This clone came up many times. This chain joins TRBV18 and TRBJ1-2; D uncertain. Trimming left V 3 bases short and J 4 bases short, with 15 bases between. CDR3 length: 15 residues. CDR1 and CDR2 from the germline V gene are KGHSH and LQKENI. The CDR3 coding sequence is TGTGCCAGCTCACCGTTGCCGGAGAACTTCTATGGCTACACCTTC. This encodes CASSPLPENFYGYTF.

This clone ranks as medium-sized (0.01 to 0.1%). The chain joins TRBV6-6 to TRBJ1-6, with D unresolved. The CDR3 consists of 16 residues. V shed 5 bases and J shed 9 bases, with 20 bases lying between them. Germline CDR1 reads MNHNY; CDR2 reads SVGAGI (reference sequence). The CDR3 nucleotides are TGTGCCAGCAGTATATCCCCGGGAGGAGAAAGTTCACCCCTCCACTTT. Translating it yields CASSISPGGESSPLHF.